Below, 17 T cell receptor beta chains from the same sample are listed, as sequenced in a study of cytomegalovirus exposure and HLA in healthy donors. PCR amplification relied on 60 Vbeta primers (plus 13 Jbeta primers). Clones were read by immunoSEQ multiplex PCR, and TCRdb kept only the in-frame ones, dropping some. The sample has 50,000 or so clones; roughly four fifths are singletons. Sequencing was performed on PBMCs. The receptors stem from a boy aged 5-17 years in good health and CMV-seropositive.

This chain uses TRBV4-2 with TRBJ2-5; D gene unclear. The DNA end favors TRBJ2-7, so the J call may be wrong. CDR1 LGHNA and CDR2 YNFKEQ come from the germline V gene. The CDR3 has 12 residues. The CDR3 bases are TGTGCCAGCAGCCAAGACTCCTACGAGCAGTACTTC. Translating gives CASSQDSYEQYF.

The chain combines TRBV14 with TRBJ1-2, with TRBD1 identical over 9 bases. Germline V gives CDR1 SGHDN, CDR2 FVKESK. J gave up 4 bases and V 3 bases, and 3 bases lay outside the gene matches. The CDR3 totals 14 residues. The chain's CDR3 is CASSQEQGAYGYTF. CDR3 coding DNA: TGTGCCAGCAGCCAGGAACAGGGGGCCTATGGCTACACCTTC. The whole variable domain, filled in from reference TRBV14 and TRBJ1-2, reads EAGVTQFPSHSVIEKGQTVTLRCDPISGHDNLYWYRRVMGKEIKFLLHFVKESKQDESGMPNNRFLAERTGGTYSTLKVQPAELEDSGVYFCASSQEQGAYGYTFGSGTRLTVV.

The chain combines TRBV9 with TRBJ1-6; the D is unclear. The CDR3 totals 13 residues. Germline assignment: CDR1 SGDLS and CDR2 YYNGEE. V lost 3 bases and J lost 6, with 7 bases in between. Here the CDR3 DNA reads TGTGCCAGCAGCGATTTCTCTAATTCACCCCTCCACTTT. It codes for CASSDFSNSPLHF.

The DNA for the CDR3 is TGCGCCAGCAGCCGCCCTACCAGGGACTCTGGAAACACCATATATTTT. Protein product: CASSRPTRDSGNTIYF. The chain links TRBV4-1 to TRBJ1-3, with D possibly being TRBD1 (5 bases). V lost 4 bases and J lost 0, with 13 bases in between. CDR3 length equals 16 residues. Germline loops: CDR1 MGHRA, CDR2 YSYEKL.

V is TRBV27 and J is TRBJ2-7; possible D gene TRBD2, 6 bases. V shed 2 bases and J shed 2 bases, with 13 bases lying between them. The V gene's germline CDR1 is MNHEY and CDR2 SMNVEV (reference sequence). CDR3 size: 15 residues. CDR3 protein: CASSLRGTGAYEQYF. In nucleotides, the CDR3 is TGTGCCAGCAGTTTACGCGGGACCGGGGCCTACGAGCAGTACTTC.

V is TRBV29-1 and J is TRBJ1-4, with no clear D. The CDR3 runs to 14 residues. Trimming stripped 7 bases from V and 0 bases from J, with 12 bases between. The germline V gene encodes CDR1 SQVTM and CDR2 ANQGSEA. Here the CDR3 DNA reads TGCAGCGCCCTGGGCCGTGCAACTAATGAAAAACTGTTTTTT. Encoded protein: CSALGRATNEKLFF. The entire variable domain, with the rest obtained from reference TRBV29-1 and TRBJ1-4, is as follows: SAVISQKPSRDICQRGTSLTIQCQVDSQVTMMFWYRQQPGQSLTLIATANQGSEATYESGFVIDKFPISRPNLTFSTLTVSNMSPEDSSIYLCSALGRATNEKLFFGSGTQLSVL.

The chain links TRBV19 to TRBJ1-5, with D uncertain. Germline V gene sequence: CDR1 LNHDA, CDR2 SQIVND (reference sequence). V lost 2 bases to trimming and J lost 1 base, with 15 bases between them. This CDR3 is built from 17 residues. CDR3 bases: TGTGCCAGTAGTATACTCCCCGCCAGTGCCAGCAATCAGCCCCAGCATTTT. Its translation is CASSILPASASNQPQHF.

This chain links TRBV15 with TRBJ2-7; D perhaps matches TRBD2 (5 bases). Germline V gives CDR1 LNHNV, CDR2 YYDKDF (reference sequence). V was clipped by 5 bases and J by 4 bases, with 30 bases between them. CDR3 length: 19 amino acids. The CDR3 DNA sequence: TGTGCCACCAGCTTAATTCCCCCTCCTCTAGCCGAATCTCAGTACGAGCAGTACTTC. Protein: CATSLIPPPLAESQYEQYF.

CDR3 protein: CASSCTDRGGDTDTQYF. The CDR3 DNA reads TGTGCCAGCAGCTGTACCGACAGGGGAGGAGACACAGATACGCAGTATTTT. This rearrangement joins TRBV5-6 to TRBJ2-3; 8 bases align to TRBD1. The CDR3 contains 17 residues. Germline CDR1 and CDR2: SGHDT and YYEEEE. The trim removed 3 bases at V and 2 bases at J, leaving 11 bases unmatched. The full variable domain, rest sourced from reference TRBV5-6 and TRBJ2-3, is DAGVTQSPTHLIKTRGQQVTLRCSPKSGHDTVSWYQQALGQGPQFIFQYYEEEERQRGNFPDRFSGHQFPNYSSELNVNALLLGDSALYLCASSCTDRGGDTDTQYFGPGTRLTVL.

This clone occurred a few times. This chain connects TRBV10-3 to TRBJ1-1, with D perhaps TRBD1 (5 bases). The V end lost 5 bases, the J end lost 8 bases, and 18 bases lay between the germline ends. Germline V gives CDR1 ENHRY, CDR2 SYGVKD. The CDR3 consists of 14 residues. CDR3 coding DNA: TGTGCCATCAGTTTGCGGGATTCTGAGGGGGAAGCTTTCTTT. As protein: CAISLRDSEGEAFF.

This clone was seen a single time. At one of its ends the junction is not consistent with the germline gene, which may arise from a read error. The chain recombines TRBV7-9 with TRBJ1-1, with D hard to call. The CDR3 contains 12 residues. Germline V CDR1 and CDR2: SEHNR, FQNEAQ (reference sequence). CDR3: CSSSLVRGNAFF. CDR3 bases: TGTTCCAGCAGCTTAGTTCGGGGAAACGCTTTCTTT.

This chain uses TRBV9 with TRBJ2-1; a possible D gene is TRBD2 (5 bases). Trimming left V 0 bases short and J 4 bases short, with 11 bases between. This CDR3 is 15 amino acids long. Germline values: CDR1 SGDLS, CDR2 YYNGEE. CDR3 region: CASSVETGLYNEQFF. The DNA of the CDR3 is TGTGCCAGCAGCGTAGAGACGGGGTTGTACAATGAGCAGTTCTTC. Filled out from reference TRBV9 and TRBJ2-1, the complete variable domain reads DSGVTQTPKHLITATGQRVTLRCSPRSGDLSVYWYQQSLDQGLQFLIQYYNGEERAKGNILERFSAQQFPDLHSELNLSSLELGDSALYFCASSVETGLYNEQFFGPGTRLTVL.

This sequence joins TRBV11-2 and TRBJ2-7; 9 nucleotides line up with TRBD1. The germline CDR1 and CDR2 sequences are SGHAT and FQNNGV. The CDR3 is 14 residues long. V was pared by 4 bases and J by 3 bases, with 4 bases of the junction left unmatched. CDR3 bases: TGTGCCAGCAGCTGGCCGGGACAGGGCTACGAGCAGTACTTC. Amino acids: CASSWPGQGYEQYF.

The table lists this clone with a count of one. This chain connects TRBV7-3 to TRBJ2-7; 9 nucleotides line up with TRBD1. The germline gives CDR1 SGHTA, CDR2 FQGTGA. The CDR3 totals 13 residues. Trimming cost V 4 bases and J 3 bases; bases outside gene matches: 1. CDR3 region: CASSWDRDYEQYF. DNA of the CDR3: TGTGCCAGCAGCTGGGACAGGGACTACGAGCAGTACTTC.

V and J are TRBV12-5 and TRBJ1-2; D gene ambiguous. This CDR3 is built from 10 residues. CDR1 and CDR2 from the germline V gene are LGHNT and FRNRAP. Trimming took off 6 bases at V and 6 bases at J, with 5 bases between the two ends. CDR3 DNA: TGTGCTAGTGGATCTGATGGCTACACCTTC. Translation gives CASGSDGYTF.

This sequence joins TRBV6-6 and TRBJ2-5; unclear D gene. The DNA end lines up better with TRBJ2-7; the J call may be wrong. Germline V gene lookup returns CDR1 MNHNY and CDR2 SVGAGI (reference sequence). The CDR3 is 14 amino acids. The CDR3 DNA reads TGTGCCAGCAGTTACTCTAGCAACACCTACGAGCAGTACTTC. Translated: CASSYSSNTYEQYF.

The chain is built from TRBV20-1 and TRBJ1-1, with no clear D. The CDR3 consists of 11 residues. Germline V gene data show CDR1 as DFQATT and CDR2 as SNEGSKA (reference sequence). Trimming took 7 bases from V and 3 from J, leaving 9 bases between them. This CDR3 reads CSVAEDTEAFF. DNA for the CDR3: TGCAGTGTAGCGGAGGACACTGAAGCTTTCTTT.